The source of this TCR beta chain is a study of T cell repertoires in cytomegalovirus infection. Trimming removed 1 base from V and 2 bases from J, with 18 bases in between. The CDR3 extends over 17 amino acids. CDR1 is SGHAT, CDR2 FQNNGV, per germline. TCRdb ran MiXCR on the reads and lists one entry per CDR3 protein. The table lists fewer than 300,000 distinct CDR3 sequences, roughly a quarter of them singletons. The gene calls are TRBV11-2 and TRBJ2-7; D perhaps matches TRBD2 (6 bases). This sequence originates from a human donor in good health (CMV status not recorded). Some clones in this sample may be carry-over from other donors' samples. Sequencing input: PBMCs. The CDR3 protein is CASSLGSSGSLTYEQYF. For the CDR3, the DNA is TGTGCCAGCAGCTTAGGTAGTAGCGGATCCCTAACCTACGAGCAGTACTTC.